The rows below give T cell receptor beta chains drawn from one sample of a study of response to subunit inactivated influenza vaccine. TCRdb independently ran MiXCR on the RT-PCR reads; one entry per CDR3 protein. This sample has around 750,000 distinct CDR3 sequences; 21% occur once, and the top ten carry 10%. The sequencing used PBMCs from blood, collected 5 to 6 days after vaccination. These receptors were obtained from a man aged 45-65 years who received an inactivated influenza vaccine. Each CDR3 is given with its conserved first and last residue. D genes are given only for firm matches. The listing skips clone size in some rows; elsewhere it reads once, few, many or a size class.

V gene: TRBV5-6
D gene: TRBD1
J gene: TRBJ1-1
clone size: -
CDR3 DNA: TGTGCCAGTCAACAGGGGGATGGGACTGAAGCTTTCTTT
CDR3 protein: CASQQGDGTEAFF

V gene: TRBV12-3/TRBV12-4
D gene: -
J gene: TRBJ1-1
clone size: -
CDR3 DNA: TGTGCCAGCAGACAATCACCGGGATGGAACACTGAAGCTTTCTTT
CDR3 protein: CASRQSPGWNTEAFF

V gene: TRBV6-5
D gene: -
J gene: TRBJ2-7
clone size: -
CDR3 DNA: TGTGCCAGCAGTTCCATGGGACCGGCCTACGAGCAGTACTTC
CDR3 protein: CASSSMGPAYEQYF

V gene: TRBV12-3/TRBV12-4
D gene: -
J gene: TRBJ1-1
clone size: few
CDR3 DNA: TGTGCCAGCACAGCCCTAGGGGCCTCTGAAGCTTTCTTT
CDR3 protein: CASTALGASEAFF

V gene: TRBV6-2/TRBV6-3
D gene: -
J gene: TRBJ2-1
clone size: -
CDR3 DNA: TGTGCCAGCAGAACCCGACAGGCCTACTCCTACAATGAGCAGTTCTTC
CDR3 protein: CASRTRQAYSYNEQFF

V gene: TRBV9
D gene: TRBD1
J gene: TRBJ2-5
clone size: -
CDR3 DNA: TGTGCCAGCAGCGTAAGACAGGGTGGGAGAGGGACCCAGTACTTC
CDR3 protein: CASSVRQGGRGTQYF

V gene: TRBV28
D gene: -
J gene: TRBJ2-7
clone size: once
CDR3 DNA: TGTGCCAGCAGTGGAAAGGGTATTCTCTACGAGCAGTACTTC
CDR3 protein: CASSGKGILYEQYF

V gene: TRBV9
D gene: TRBD2
J gene: TRBJ2-3
clone size: few
CDR3 DNA: TGTGCCAGCAGCGTAGGCGGGGGGGCAGATACGCAGTATTTT
CDR3 protein: CASSVGGGADTQYF

V gene: TRBV10-3
D gene: -
J gene: TRBJ2-3
clone size: -
CDR3 DNA: TGTGCCATCAGGAACCCCCTGGCGGGTATTGATACGCAGTATTTT
CDR3 protein: CAIRNPLAGIDTQYF

V gene: TRBV20-1
D gene: -
J gene: TRBJ2-1
clone size: few
CDR3 DNA: TGCAGTGCTAGAGATGACAAGAGCTCCTACAATGAGCAGTTCTTC
CDR3 protein: CSARDDKSSYNEQFF